Listed here is a single TCR beta chain. This sample was taken from a study of identical twins. TCRdb itself ran the 5' RACE reads through MiXCR, one entry per CDR3 protein. The sample has some 1,700,000 distinct CDR3 sequences, 32% seen once. Germline V lookup: CDR1 SGHNT, CDR2 YENEEA. The CDR3 runs 15 residues. The V and J ends lost 3 bases and 7 bases, in that order; junction bases with no gene match: 10. J is TRBJ2-7 and V is TRBV11-3, with 9 positions matching TRBD2. Sequencing was carried out using cord blood. This clonotype originated in a newborn girl in good health. In DNA form, the CDR3 reads TGTGCCAGCAGCTTCGGGACTAGCTATGCGAATGAGCAGTACTTC. This sequence encodes CASSFGTSYANEQYF.